The clone carrying this T cell receptor beta chain appeared a few times. Under the authors' procedure: Reference gene primers were amplified, and this amplification served to estimate nucleated cell counts. Data came from immunoSEQ multiplex PCR; TCRdb stores just in-frame clones and leaves some out. That table is the source of V, J and clone size, and D and trimming were worked out from the DNA. The table lists 150,000 to 200,000 clones, approximately 85% of them singletons, with 9.5% to 12% in the top ten. The entry originates in a study of blood T cell repertoires in COVID-19. Study summary: Collection of acute and convalescent COVID-19 samples took place in the United States, Italy and Spain. T cells, B-cell-depleted T cells, or PBMCs provided the cDNA or gDNA that served as material.

With 5 bases clipped from V and 3 bases from J, the junction kept 6 bases outside the gene matches. The CDR3 is 14 amino acids. Germline loops: CDR1 MNHEY, CDR2 SVGAGI. This chain uses TRBV6-5 with TRBJ1-1, with 7 nucleotides matching TRBD1. Sequenced sample: peripheral blood. This TCR was sampled from a human donor with active or convalescent COVID-19. The donor label of this sample is uncertain. The CDR3 protein is CASSRKGADTEAFF. The CDR3 DNA reads as TGTGCCAGCAGTAGAAAGGGGGCGGACACTGAAGCTTTCTTT.